One sample yielded the 12 T cell receptor beta chains listed below, sequenced in a study of control samples from healthy donors and cancer patients. Here immunoSEQ multiplex PCR was the method, and the copy in TCRdb shows in-frame clones only, minus some. Counted here are about 130,000 clones, about 88% occurring once; the ten biggest clones make up roughly 3.4%. Sequencing input: blood. These receptors all stem from a man between 50 and 59 years old in good health.

The chain recombines TRBV18 with TRBJ1-1, with 9 bases aligning to TRBD1. The V and J ends lost 3 bases and 0 bases, in that order; junction bases with no gene match: 8. Germline V gives CDR1 KGHSH, CDR2 LQKENI. The CDR3 length is 17 residues. The CDR3 protein is CASSPRRTGVVNTEAFF. As DNA, the CDR3 is TGTGCCAGCTCACCGCGGAGGACAGGGGTTGTGAACACTGAAGCTTTCTTT.

V gene TRBV15 combines with J gene TRBJ2-7, with 9 bases lining up with TRBD2. There are 15 residues in the CDR3. V shed 3 bases and J 7 bases; nucleotides not matched to a gene: 10. From germline, CDR1 is LNHNV and CDR2 YYDKDF (reference sequence). The CDR3 sequence: CATSSWASGVGEQYF. CDR3 coding DNA: TGTGCCACCAGCAGCTGGGCTAGCGGGGTGGGAGAGCAGTACTTC.

The chain has TRBV5-4 and TRBJ1-6, with TRBD1 identical over 9 bases. Looked up from germline, CDR1 is SGHNT and CDR2 is YYREEE (reference sequence). This CDR3 is built from 16 residues. After removal of 4 bases from V and 9 bases from J, the junction contained 11 bases not matched to a gene. As DNA, the CDR3 is TGTGCCAGCAGCATACAGGGGGCGAGTTTAGGTTCACCCCTCCACTTT. Protein: CASSIQGASLGSPLHF.

Only a few counts were recorded for this clone. The chain recombines TRBV6-6 with TRBJ2-5; TRBD2 matches 10 bases. V dropped 6 bases and J dropped 2; count of bases not matched to a gene: 6. Germline loops: CDR1 MNHNY, CDR2 SVGAGI (reference sequence). This CDR3 is 15 amino acids long. CDR3 in amino acids: CASRSTSGVQETQYF. Here the CDR3 DNA reads TGTGCCAGCAGATCAACTAGCGGGGTACAAGAGACCCAGTACTTC.

V and J are TRBV6-5 and TRBJ1-6; no clear D gene. Trimming removed 6 bases at V and 9 bases at J, with 9 bases between. The CDR3 is made up of 12 amino acids. Germline V gene lookup returns CDR1 MNHEY and CDR2 SVGAGI. CDR3 DNA: TGTGCCAGCAGCACACTTGGTTCACCCCTCCACTTT. Its protein is CASSTLGSPLHF.

This clone was found a few times. V gene TRBV21-1 combines with J gene TRBJ2-1; the table names TRBD1, a call not compared with the DNA. TRBV21-1 is annotated as a pseudogene. The CDR3 consists of 13 residues. The CDR3 DNA is TGTGCCAGCAGCACGAGACAGGGGAATGAGCAGTTCTTC. Translating it yields CASSTRQGNEQFF.

This clone appeared a single time. This chain connects TRBV27 to TRBJ2-7, with D possibly TRBD2 on 5 matching bases. V lost 2 bases and J lost 1, with 9 bases in between. This CDR3 has 14 residues. Germline loops: CDR1 MNHEY, CDR2 SMNVEV (reference sequence). CDR3 region: CASSLNRGSYEQYF. CDR3 DNA: TGTGCCAGCAGTTTAAATCGGGGATCCTACGAGCAGTACTTC.

The genes are TRBV3-1 (or the pseudogene TRBV3-2) and TRBJ1-2, with 7 bases identical to TRBD1. There are 16 residues in the CDR3. Per the germline V gene, CDR1 is LGHDT and CDR2 is YNNKEL (reference sequence). V shed 0 bases and J 5 bases; nucleotides not matched to a gene: 9. The CDR3 DNA reads as TGTGCCAGCAGCCAAGAAGGTGGACAGGACCAATATGGCTACACCTTC. Protein sequence: CASSQEGGQDQYGYTF.

This chain joins TRBV2 and TRBJ1-2, with D unclear. Germline V gene data show CDR1 as SNHLY and CDR2 as FYNNEI. The CDR3 sequence is 16 residues long. V lost 0 bases to trimming and J lost 8 bases, with 19 bases between them. CDR3 bases: TGTGCCAGCAGTGAAGCGCCTGGACGGGAAACTGGGGGCTACACCTTC. This translates into CASSEAPGRETGGYTF. Complete variable domain (other parts from reference TRBV2 and TRBJ1-2): EPEVTQTPSHQVTQMGQEVILRCVPISNHLYFYWYRQILGQKVEFLVSFYNNEISEKSEIFDDQFSVERPDGSNFTLKIRSTKLEDSAMYFCASSEAPGRETGGYTFGSGTRLTVV.

The chain links TRBV28 to TRBJ2-1; D not certain. The germline V gene has CDR1 MDHEN and CDR2 SYDVKM. The CDR3 extends over 12 amino acids. The V end lost 6 bases, the J end lost 2 bases, and 5 bases lay between the germline ends. Written as DNA, the CDR3 is TGTGCCAGCAGAACGGCCTACAATGAGCAGTTCTTC. It codes for CASRTAYNEQFF. The full variable domain, completed using reference TRBV28 and TRBJ2-1, is DVKVTQSSRYLVKRTGEKVFLECVQDMDHENMFWYRQDPGLGLRLIYFSYDVKMKEKGDIPEGYSVSREKKERFSLILESASTNQTSMYLCASRTAYNEQFFGPGTRLTVL.

This chain uses TRBV28 with TRBJ1-1, with D unclear. CDR1 is MDHEN and CDR2 is SYDVKM in the germline V gene. Trimming stripped 6 bases from V and 0 bases from J, with 14 bases between. The length of the CDR3 is 15 residues. DNA for the CDR3: TGTGCCAGCAGATATTCGGGATCCATGAACACTGAAGCTTTCTTT. It is translated as CASRYSGSMNTEAFF.

This clone occurred a few times. This sequence joins TRBV3-1 (or the pseudogene TRBV3-2) and TRBJ2-1; D may match TRBD1 or TRBD2 (7 bases each). The CDR3 totals 21 residues. Germline loops: CDR1 LGHDT, CDR2 YNNKEL (reference sequence). V shed 0 bases and J shed 1 base, with 25 bases lying between them. As DNA, the CDR3 is TGTGCCAGCAGCCAAGAGAAGGGAGGGGGCGCGTTATTTGGATCCTACAATGAGCAGTTCTTC. Residues: CASSQEKGGGALFGSYNEQFF.